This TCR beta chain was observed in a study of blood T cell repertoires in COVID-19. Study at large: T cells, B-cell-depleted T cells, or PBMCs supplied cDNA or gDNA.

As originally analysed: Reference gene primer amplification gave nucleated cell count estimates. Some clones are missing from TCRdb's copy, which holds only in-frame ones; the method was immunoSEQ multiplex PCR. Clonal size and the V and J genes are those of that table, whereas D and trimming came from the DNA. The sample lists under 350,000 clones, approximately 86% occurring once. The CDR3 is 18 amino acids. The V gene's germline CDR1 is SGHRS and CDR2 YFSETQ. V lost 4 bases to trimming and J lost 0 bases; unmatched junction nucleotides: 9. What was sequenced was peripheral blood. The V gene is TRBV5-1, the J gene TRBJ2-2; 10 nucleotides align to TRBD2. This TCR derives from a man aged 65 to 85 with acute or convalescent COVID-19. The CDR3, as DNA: TGCGCCAGCAGCCTTCTAACTAGCGGGGTAACGAACACCGGGGAGCTGTTTTTT. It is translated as CASSLLTSGVTNTGELFF.